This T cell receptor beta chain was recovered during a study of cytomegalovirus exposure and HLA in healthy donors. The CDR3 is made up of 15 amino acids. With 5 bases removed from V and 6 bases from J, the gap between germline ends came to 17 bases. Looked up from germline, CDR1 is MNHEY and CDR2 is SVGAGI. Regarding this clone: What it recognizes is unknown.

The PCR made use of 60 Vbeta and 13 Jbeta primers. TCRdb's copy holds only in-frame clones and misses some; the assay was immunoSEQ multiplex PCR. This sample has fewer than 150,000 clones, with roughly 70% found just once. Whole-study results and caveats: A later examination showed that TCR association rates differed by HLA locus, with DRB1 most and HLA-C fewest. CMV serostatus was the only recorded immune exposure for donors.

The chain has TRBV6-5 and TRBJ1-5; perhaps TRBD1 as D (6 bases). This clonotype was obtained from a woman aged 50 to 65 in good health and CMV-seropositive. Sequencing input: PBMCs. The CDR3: CASSRGGGLGQPQHF. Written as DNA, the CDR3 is TGTGCCAGCAGTCGCGGGGGGGGCTTAGGTCAGCCCCAGCATTTT.